The 15 T cell receptor beta chains given below trace back to one sample, sequenced in a study of shared T cell receptors in the human thymus. TCRdb's copy holds only in-frame clones and misses some; the assay was immunoSEQ multiplex PCR. The table shows hundreds of thousands of clones, with approximately 88% occurring only once. The data also belong to a second study, concerning human thymus T cells.

Specimen: thymocytes. The receptors stem from a boy under three years old with a congenital heart defect.

The chain employs TRBV5-1 and TRBJ2-2, with TRBD2 matching over 7 bases. This CDR3 comprises 15 residues. V lost 2 bases, J lost 3 bases, and 4 bases stayed unmatched. From germline, CDR1 is SGHRS and CDR2 YFSETQ. The CDR3 nucleotides read TGCGCCAGCAGCTTACGACTAGCCGACACCGGGGAGCTGTTTTTT. This sequence encodes CASSLRLADTGELFF.

This clone is a singleton in its sample. The chain carries TRBV11-3 and TRBJ1-2; D remains unclear. Germline V lookup: CDR1 SGHNT, CDR2 YENEEA. Trimming removed 1 base from V and 2 bases from J, with 5 bases in between. The CDR3 extends over 13 amino acids. The CDR3 nucleotides are TGTGCCAGCAGCTTAGTCAGAAACTATGGCTACACCTTC. Residues: CASSLVRNYGYTF.

The CDR3 DNA follows: TGTGCCAGCCAAAAGCGGGAGGACGGGGAGCTGTTTTTT. It encodes CASQKREDGELFF. The chain employs TRBV5-8 and TRBJ2-2, with 9 bases identical to TRBD2. The germline V gene has CDR1 SGHTS and CDR2 YDEGEE. V shed 7 bases and J 7 bases; nucleotides not matched to a gene: 5. The CDR3 is made up of 13 amino acids.

This chain links TRBV10-3 with TRBJ2-3; 13 positions match TRBD2. Germline values: CDR1 ENHRY, CDR2 SYGVKD. This CDR3 comprises 14 residues. V lost 6 bases, J lost 4 bases, and 1 base stayed unmatched. For the CDR3, the DNA is TGTGCCATCAGACTAGCGGGAGGGCCAGATACGCAGTATTTT. Translating gives CAIRLAGGPDTQYF.

The chain is built from TRBV4-1 and TRBJ2-5; maybe TRBD1 (5 bases). V dropped 0 bases and J dropped 2 bases, with 7 bases sitting between them. The CDR3 sequence is 14 residues long. Germline V gene data show CDR1 as MGHRA and CDR2 as YSYEKL. The CDR3 DNA sequence: TGCGCCAGCAGCCAAGAAAACAGGCAAGAGACCCAGTACTTC. It encodes CASSQENRQETQYF.

V and J are TRBV21-1 and TRBJ2-7; the table assigns TRBD2, which was not confirmed against the DNA. TRBV21-1 is listed as a pseudogene. This CDR3 is 12 amino acids long. CDR3 amino acids: CASLRDSYEQYF. The CDR3 DNA reads TGTGCCAGTCTGCGGGACTCCTACGAGCAGTACTTC.

The chain has TRBV5-6 and TRBJ2-3; TRBD2 aligns across 14 bases. Per germline, CDR1 SGHDT and CDR2 YYEEEE. V was clipped by 1 base and J by 0 bases; unmatched bases: 7. This CDR3 is 19 amino acids long. The CDR3 is CASSLYGLAGGPSTDTQYF. In DNA form, the CDR3 reads TGTGCCAGCAGCTTGTACGGACTAGCGGGAGGCCCCAGCACAGATACGCAGTATTTT.

The chain joins TRBV7-3 to TRBJ2-4, with D possibly matching TRBD1 (6 bases). V was trimmed by 2 bases and J by 0 bases, leaving 8 bases between them. This CDR3 comprises 15 residues. Germline V gives CDR1 SGHTA, CDR2 FQGTGA. The CDR3 reads CASSLVGGAKNIQYF. As DNA, the CDR3 is TGTGCCAGCAGCTTAGTAGGGGGAGCCAAAAACATTCAGTACTTC. Combining the CDR3 with reference TRBV7-3 and TRBJ2-4 gives the whole variable domain GAGVSQTPSNKVTEKGKYVELRCDPISGHTALYWYRQSLGQGPEFLIYFQGTGAADDSGLPNDRFFAVRPEGSVSTLKIQRTERGDSAVYLCASSLVGGAKNIQYFGAGTRLSVL.

This clone occurred once. The CDR3 region has the DNA TGTGCCAGCAGTTTTGGAGGGAGGTCTTACGAGCAGTACTTC. Encoded protein: CASSFGGRSYEQYF. The rearrangement uses TRBV27 and TRBJ2-7, with D possibly matching TRBD2 (6 bases). Per the germline V gene, CDR1 is MNHEY and CDR2 is SMNVEV (reference sequence). V lost 3 bases, J lost 4 bases, and 13 bases lay in between. The CDR3 has 14 amino acids.

This chain uses TRBV10-3 with TRBJ1-1, with D maybe TRBD1 (5 bases). The CDR3 sequence is 15 residues long. CDR1 is ENHRY, CDR2 SYGVKD, per germline. With 7 bases removed from V and 0 bases from J, the gap between germline ends came to 15 bases. In DNA, the CDR3 is TGTGCCATCAAGGAGACAGCAAGCATGAACACTGAAGCTTTCTTT. Translated, it gives CAIKETASMNTEAFF.

This chain joins TRBV29-1 and TRBJ1-5; 10 bases match TRBD1. The CDR3 totals 12 residues. Germline lookup yields CDR1 SQVTM and CDR2 ANQGSEA. The V and J ends lost 7 bases and 5 bases, in that order; junction bases with no gene match: 2. CDR3 sequence reads: CSAGTGDQPQHF. For the CDR3, the DNA is TGCAGCGCCGGGACAGGGGATCAGCCCCAGCATTTT.

This clone has only one observation. This chain joins TRBV11-3 and TRBJ2-5; weak D call: TRBD1 (5 bases). The germline gives CDR1 SGHNT, CDR2 YENEEA. The CDR3 runs 15 residues. The V and J ends lost 5 bases and 1 base respectively, with 14 bases between them. The CDR3 loop is CASSPRLTGQETQYF. The DNA for the CDR3 is TGTGCCAGCAGCCCTCGCCTTACAGGCCAAGAGACCCAGTACTTC.

The V and J genes are TRBV5-4 and TRBJ2-2, with D perhaps matching TRBD2 (6 bases). Germline V gene sequence: CDR1 SGHNT, CDR2 YYREEE (reference sequence). There are 16 residues in the CDR3. V gave up 0 bases and J gave up 3 bases, with 12 bases separating them. The CDR3 loop is CASSLVVGGYTGELFF. The CDR3 region has the DNA TGTGCCAGCAGCTTGGTAGTGGGAGGCTACACCGGGGAGCTGTTTTTT.

In its sample, this clone was seen once. The gene calls are TRBV6-7 and TRBJ2-4; 7 nucleotides match TRBD2. TRBV6-7 is classed as an ORF, of uncertain function. With 7 bases clipped from V and 4 bases from J, the junction kept 4 bases outside the gene matches. The CDR3 covers 13 residues. CDR3 region: CASTLAEKNIQYF. CDR3 in DNA: TGTGCCAGCACGCTAGCGGAGAAAAACATTCAGTACTTC.

The chain links TRBV10-3 to TRBJ2-1; 7 nucleotides line up with TRBD2. The germline gives CDR1 ENHRY, CDR2 SYGVKD. The CDR3 runs 16 residues. Trimming took 10 bases from V and 5 from J; bases not matched to a gene: 17. The CDR3 DNA sequence: TGTGCCACCACAAACGCGGAACTAGCGTTTAACAATGAGCAGTTCTTC. This translates into CATTNAELAFNNEQFF.